This TCR beta chain was obtained from a study of identifying expanded T cells in peripheral blood (dated by TCRdb to the late 2010s). Context from the whole study: Technical replicates were generated by sequencing separate aliquots of the same genomic DNA pool, and four replicates were compared pairwise. The paper as a whole reports these results and caveats: Across all healthy donors, variance in clone template counts between roughly 2-week samples was found to increase significantly with total template count. The authors expected that over much longer intervals, such as months to years, biological variance in healthy repertoires might increase even further. Across all healthy-donor time intervals, the beta-binomial model significantly lowered both the number of clones called differentially abundant and the false-positive rate. The binomial model flagged about 1.3 differentially abundant clones between technical replicates but roughly 15 over two weeks and 19 over four weeks.

Turning to this clone: Its specific antigen is unknown. No much larger clone exists at a distance of one base, and base qualities are not known.

The immunoSEQ Assay, which relies on bias-controlled multiplex PCR amplification of genomic DNA, was used to profile TCRbeta CDR3 regions. The authors processed their data as follows. The absolute abundance of each unique TCRbeta CDR3 region was quantified after sequences were collapsed and filtered. Differential abundance was assessed using a binomial (Fisher-equivalent) model and a beta-binomial model in which time-dependent variance fitted from healthy donors was added. Clones with fewer than 5 combined templates were excluded, and clones with Benjamini-Hochberg FDR below 0.01 were called differentially abundant. In the beta-binomial model, variance was expressed as a function of the total template count across the two samples, in the form v = (b*log(k)+a)^2. TCRdb stores this immuneACCESS table with in-frame sequences only. Part of the clones is absent; in the studies checked, under half of the shortfall reflects unresolved V genes, and no reason is known for the rest. Clone size and V and J calls were adopted from that table, with D and trimming inferred from the DNA. The sample table contains about 130,000 clones; only one count was recorded for 86% of them. The ten largest clones take up about 8% of the sample.

During the collection period, no immune events, such as infections, were documented for the healthy donors. Time-dependent variance in a beta-binomial model of T-cell clone differential abundance was calibrated using healthy-donor blood repertoires as a training cohort. There were ten or so healthy donors in the training cohort, of whom 3 were female and 7 were male. On average the donors were 43 years old, and their ages spanned roughly 25 to 70 years. Whole blood was collected from each healthy donor at three time points spaced about two weeks apart and obtained from a commercial supplier. Genomic DNA was extracted from unsorted whole blood for immunosequencing. Trimming leaves V shorter by 4 bases and J shorter by 4 bases, with the junction holding 10 bases beyond the gene matches. The germline V gene supplies CDR1 MNHEY and CDR2 SVGAGI. The CDR3 sequence holds 16 residues, the cysteine and phenylalanine included. Kept here is only the CDR3 DNA, which spans 48 bases and is read in frame from base 1.

The specimen sequenced was blood. The TCR originated in a person aged 18 to 69 in good health. The V and J segments used are TRBV6-5 and TRBJ2-1; 7 nucleotides in the junction match TRBD2. The DNA reads TGTGCCAGCAGTTCCGAATCGACGGGAGGATACAATGAGCAGTTCTTC. This encodes CASSSESTGGYNEQFF.